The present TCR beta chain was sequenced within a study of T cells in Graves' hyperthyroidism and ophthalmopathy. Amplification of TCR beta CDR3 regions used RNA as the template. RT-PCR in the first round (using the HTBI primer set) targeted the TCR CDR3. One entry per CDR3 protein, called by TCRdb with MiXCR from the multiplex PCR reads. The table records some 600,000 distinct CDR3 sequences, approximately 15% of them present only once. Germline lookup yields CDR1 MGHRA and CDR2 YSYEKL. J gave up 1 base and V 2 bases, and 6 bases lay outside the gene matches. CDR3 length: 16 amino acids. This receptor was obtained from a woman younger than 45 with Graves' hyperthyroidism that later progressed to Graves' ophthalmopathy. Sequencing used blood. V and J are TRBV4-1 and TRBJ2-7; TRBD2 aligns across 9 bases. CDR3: CASSQLTSGGSYEQYF. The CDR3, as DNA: TGCGCCAGCAGCCAATTGACCAGCGGGGGGTCCTACGAGCAGTACTTC.